The 11 T cell receptor beta chains given below trace back to one sample, sequenced in a study of cytomegalovirus exposure and HLA in healthy donors. 13 Jbeta primers and 60 Vbeta primers were used for the PCR. Here immunoSEQ multiplex PCR was the method, and the copy in TCRdb shows in-frame clones only, minus some. Of some 130,000 clones detected, over 75% appear once; the ten largest clones hold 5.5% to 7.5%. The sample comprised PBMCs. All receptors derive from a woman between 40 and 55 years old in good health and CMV-seropositive.

V usage is TRBV2 and J usage is TRBJ2-2; 7 nucleotides agree with TRBD1. Germline CDR1 and CDR2: SNHLY and FYNNEI. The CDR3 contains 17 residues. The V gene end was trimmed by 0 bases and the J gene end by 2 bases; junction bases not matched to a gene: 6. CDR3 loop: CASSEASGTDNTGELFF. For the CDR3, the DNA is TGTGCCAGCAGTGAAGCGTCCGGGACAGATAACACCGGGGAGCTGTTTTTT.

The chain carries TRBV29-1 and TRBJ2-2, with no clear D. From germline, CDR1 is SQVTM and CDR2 ANQGSEA. The V end lost 3 bases, the J end lost 5 bases, and 4 bases lay between the germline ends. This CDR3 region has 11 residues. CDR3 sequence (DNA): TGCAGCGTTGAGAGGACCGGGGAGCTGTTTTTT. Protein product: CSVERTGELFF.

This chain joins TRBV28 and TRBJ2-7; D remains ambiguous. The CDR3 is 11 residues long. CDR1 is MDHEN and CDR2 is SYDVKM in the germline V gene. Trimming stripped 5 bases from V and 6 bases from J, with 8 bases between. As DNA, the CDR3 is TGTGCCAGCAGTGTCCTAGTCGAGCAGTACTTC. Translating it yields CASSVLVEQYF.

The V and J genes are TRBV5-1 and TRBJ2-2; 8 bases agree with TRBD2. The CDR3 contains 14 residues. Germline assignment: CDR1 SGHRS and CDR2 YFSETQ. Germline trimming cut 2 bases from V and 6 bases from J; bases unmatched to any gene: 3. The CDR3 DNA reads TGCGCCAGCAGCTTTGAGCGGGAGTCCGGGGAGCTGTTTTTT. This codes for CASSFERESGELFF. Drawing the rest from reference TRBV5-1 and TRBJ2-2, the complete variable domain is KAGVTQTPRYLIKTRGQQVTLSCSPISGHRSVSWYQQTPGQGLQFLFEYFSETQRNKGNFPGRFSGRQFSNSRSEMNVSTLELGDSALYLCASSFERESGELFFGEGSRLTVL.

This rearrangement joins TRBV5-4 to TRBJ1-3; no definite D call. The V end was cut by 1 base, the J end by 3 bases, with 11 bases between. The length of the CDR3 is 15 residues. The germline gives CDR1 SGHNT, CDR2 YYREEE (reference sequence). The chain's CDR3 is CASSLWGGSGNTIYF. The CDR3 nucleotides are TGTGCCAGCAGCTTGTGGGGAGGGAGTGGAAACACCATATATTTT.

V and J are TRBV19 and TRBJ1-1; D uncertain. The CDR3 sequence is 14 residues long. The germline V gene has CDR1 LNHDA and CDR2 SQIVND (reference sequence). The V and J ends lost 3 bases and 1 base respectively, with 9 bases between them. Written as DNA, the CDR3 is TGTGCCAGTAGTATTAAGAGGGAGAACACTGAAGCTTTCTTT. Translated: CASSIKRENTEAFF.

Here the CDR3 DNA reads TGTGCCAGCAGTAATAACCGACTAGCGGGCCTCTACGAGCAGTACTTC. It specifies CASSNNRLAGLYEQYF. The gene calls are TRBV27 and TRBJ2-7; 10 bases agree with TRBD2. The germline V gene has CDR1 MNHEY and CDR2 SMNVEV (reference sequence). V dropped 5 bases and J dropped 3; count of bases not matched to a gene: 10. The CDR3 consists of 16 residues.

This chain's CDR3 is CASSIPGRYGYTF. For the CDR3, the DNA is TGTGCCAGTAGTATCCCTGGGAGGTATGGCTACACCTTC. The chain joins TRBV19 to TRBJ1-2; no definite D call. The CDR3 is made up of 13 amino acids. V shed 3 bases and J shed 5 bases, with 10 bases lying between them. Germline lookup yields CDR1 LNHDA and CDR2 SQIVND (reference sequence).

The rearrangement joins TRBV4-2 to TRBJ2-5, with TRBD2 matching over 8 bases. CDR1 LGHNA and CDR2 YNFKEQ come from the germline V gene. The V and J ends lost 5 bases and 8 bases, in that order; junction bases with no gene match: 10. CDR3 length: 14 amino acids. The CDR3 sequence: CASSLASGRVTQYF. DNA for the CDR3: TGTGCCAGCAGCTTGGCTAGCGGGCGGGTTACCCAGTACTTC.

This clone has just a few counts. The V gene is TRBV9, the J gene TRBJ1-1; D possibly corresponds to TRBD1 (6 bases). In germline, CDR1 is SGDLS, CDR2 YYNGEE. V was clipped by 3 bases and J by 0 bases, with 9 bases between them. The CDR3 is 14 residues long. The CDR3 is CASSARTVNTEAFF. DNA for the CDR3: TGTGCCAGCAGCGCCCGGACAGTGAACACTGAAGCTTTCTTT.

The chain joins TRBV30 to TRBJ1-5; 10 bases agree with TRBD1. The ends lost 1 base at V and 6 bases at J; junction bases unmatched: 15. In germline, CDR1 is GTSNPN, CDR2 SVGIG (reference sequence). This CDR3 comprises 18 residues. As DNA, the CDR3 is TGTGCCTGGAGTGCTCTTCGACAGGGGGCGTCCCCCTCTCAGCCCCAGCATTTT. Protein product: CAWSALRQGASPSQPQHF.